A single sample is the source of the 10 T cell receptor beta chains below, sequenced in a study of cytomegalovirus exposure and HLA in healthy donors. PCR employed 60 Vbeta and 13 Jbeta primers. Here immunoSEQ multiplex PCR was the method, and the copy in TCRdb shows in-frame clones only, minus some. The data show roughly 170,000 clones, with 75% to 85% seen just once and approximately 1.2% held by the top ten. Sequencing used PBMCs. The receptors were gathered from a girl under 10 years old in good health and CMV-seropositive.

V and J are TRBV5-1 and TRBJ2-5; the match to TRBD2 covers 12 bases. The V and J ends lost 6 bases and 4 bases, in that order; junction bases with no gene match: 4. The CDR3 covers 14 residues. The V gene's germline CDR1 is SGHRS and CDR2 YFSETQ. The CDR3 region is CASTPGLAGETQYF. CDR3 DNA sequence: TGCGCCAGCACCCCGGGACTAGCGGGAGAGACCCAGTACTTC.

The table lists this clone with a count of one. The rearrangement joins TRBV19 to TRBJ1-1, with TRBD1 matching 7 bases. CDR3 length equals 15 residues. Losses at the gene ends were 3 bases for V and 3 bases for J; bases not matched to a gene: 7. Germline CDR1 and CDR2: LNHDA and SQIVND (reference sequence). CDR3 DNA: TGTGCCAGTAGTATGCGGCGGCAGGGGGACACTGAAGCTTTCTTT. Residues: CASSMRRQGDTEAFF.

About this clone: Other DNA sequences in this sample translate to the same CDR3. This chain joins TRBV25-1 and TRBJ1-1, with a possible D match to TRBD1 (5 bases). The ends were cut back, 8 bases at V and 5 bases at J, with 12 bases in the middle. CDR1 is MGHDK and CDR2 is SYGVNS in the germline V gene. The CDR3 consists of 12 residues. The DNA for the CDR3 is TGTGCCAGCGCCGGGGGGTCTACTGAAGCTTTCTTT. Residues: CASAGGSTEAFF.

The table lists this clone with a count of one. In DNA form, the CDR3 reads TGTGCCACCCTGTCCGTGAACACTGAAGCTTTCTTT. This encodes CATLSVNTEAFF. J is TRBJ1-1 and V is TRBV6-5; D is uncertain. This CDR3 comprises 12 residues. The germline V gene encodes CDR1 MNHEY and CDR2 SVGAGI. V lost 10 bases and J lost 0, with 9 bases in between.

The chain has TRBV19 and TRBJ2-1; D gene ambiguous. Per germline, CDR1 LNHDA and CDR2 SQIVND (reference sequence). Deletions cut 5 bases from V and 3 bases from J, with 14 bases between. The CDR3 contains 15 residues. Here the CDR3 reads CASSGRPFDYNEQFF. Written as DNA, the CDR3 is TGTGCCAGTAGTGGCCGTCCTTTTGACTACAATGAGCAGTTCTTC.

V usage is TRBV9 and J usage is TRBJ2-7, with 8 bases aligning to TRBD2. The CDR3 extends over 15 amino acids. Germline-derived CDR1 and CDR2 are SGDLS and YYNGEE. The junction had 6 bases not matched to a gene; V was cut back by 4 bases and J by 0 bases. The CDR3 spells CASSPRTSFSYEQYF. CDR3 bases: TGTGCCAGCAGCCCTCGGACTAGCTTCTCCTACGAGCAGTACTTC.

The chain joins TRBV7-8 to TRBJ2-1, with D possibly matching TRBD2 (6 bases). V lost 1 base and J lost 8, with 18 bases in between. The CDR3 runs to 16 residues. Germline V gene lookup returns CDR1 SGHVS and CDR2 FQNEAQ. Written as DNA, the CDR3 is TGTGCCAGCAGCTTAGTAGGAGGGATAAGGTTCGATGAGCAGTTCTTC. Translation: CASSLVGGIRFDEQFF.

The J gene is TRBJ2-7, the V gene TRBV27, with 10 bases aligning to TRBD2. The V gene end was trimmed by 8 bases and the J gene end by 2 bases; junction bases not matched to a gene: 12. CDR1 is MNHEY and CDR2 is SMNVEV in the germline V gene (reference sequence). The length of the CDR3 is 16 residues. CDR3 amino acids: CASRINGLAETYEQYF. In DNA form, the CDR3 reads TGTGCCAGCCGAATAAACGGACTAGCGGAGACCTACGAGCAGTACTTC.

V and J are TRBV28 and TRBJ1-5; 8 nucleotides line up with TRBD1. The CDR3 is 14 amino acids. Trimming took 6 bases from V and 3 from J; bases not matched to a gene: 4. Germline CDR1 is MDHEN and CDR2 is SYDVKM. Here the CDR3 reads CASREQGDNQPQHF. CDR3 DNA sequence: TGTGCCAGCAGAGAACAGGGGGACAATCAGCCCCAGCATTTT.

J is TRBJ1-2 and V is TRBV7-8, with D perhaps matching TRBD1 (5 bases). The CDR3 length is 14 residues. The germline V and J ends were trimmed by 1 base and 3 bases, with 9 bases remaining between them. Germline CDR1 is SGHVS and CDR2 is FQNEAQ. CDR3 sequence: CASSLVGTDYGYTF. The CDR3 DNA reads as TGTGCCAGCAGCTTAGTGGGGACTGACTATGGCTACACCTTC.